The source of this T cell receptor (beta chain) is a study of OX40 agonist ivuxolimab in advanced cancers. Assay used: immunoSEQ multiplex PCR; TCRdb lists only in-frame clones, some missing. The repertoire holds some 40,000 clones, with 85% to 95% as singletons. V was clipped by 4 bases and J by 8 bases; unmatched bases: 7. The germline V gene encodes CDR1 ENHRY and CDR2 SYGVKD. The CDR3 runs to 14 residues. Sequenced material: CD4+ or CD8+ T cells sorted from blood, taken in a trial of the OX40 agonist ivuxolimab. The chain has TRBV10-3 and TRBJ2-1; 8 bases align to TRBD2. The TCR was taken from an adult with an advanced solid tumor such as melanoma, head and neck, liver or kidney cancer. CDR3: CAISGTSGRDEQFF. As DNA, the CDR3 is TGTGCCATCAGTGGAACTAGCGGAAGGGATGAGCAGTTCTTC.